At least ten counts were recorded for the clone carrying this T cell receptor beta chain. As yet, its antigen is unknown. After constant-region reverse-primer amplification, full-length variable regions underwent semi-nested PCR with Nested Universal Primer A. Using its own MiXCR run on the 5' RACE reads, TCRdb lists one record per CDR3 protein. The table has about 42,000 distinct CDR3 sequences, approximately 30% seen once; the top ten hold approximately 4.1%. Study-wide findings and caveats: Greatest tumor Treg TCR overlap was with tumor naive CD4+ cells. In terms of TCR gene usage, tumor memory CD4+ T cells clustered together with blood and lymph node memory CD4+ cells, as well as with lymph node naive CD4+ cells.

CD4+CD45RO+CD25- cells were isolated as memory CD4+ T cells. The CDR3 loop spans 11 amino acids. The germline gives CDR1 SGHRS, CDR2 YFSETQ. Deletions cut 2 bases from V and 5 bases from J, with 5 bases between. V usage is TRBV5-1 and J usage is TRBJ2-7; no reliable D call. This sequence was found in a female donor with breast cancer. Sequences were obtained from tumor-infiltrating memory CD4+ T cells sorted from the breast tumor. Subset: memory CD4+ T cells, CD4+CD45RO+CD25-. CDR3 coding DNA: TGCGCCAGCAGCTTCAGCCACGAGCAGTACTTC. Amino acid sequence: CASSFSHEQYF.